These 13 T cell receptor beta chains came from one sample sequenced in a study of blood T cell repertoires in COVID-19. TCRdb's copy holds only in-frame clones and misses some; the assay was immunoSEQ multiplex PCR. Counted here are about 64,000 clones, about nine tenths occurring once; the ten biggest clones make up about 3.5%. Sequencing input: peripheral blood. The receptors were sampled from a man between 50 and 59 years old with active COVID-19.

This clone was detected a few times. The chain links TRBV5-1 to TRBJ1-6; a possible D gene is TRBD1 (6 bases). Per germline, CDR1 SGHRS and CDR2 YFSETQ. The CDR3 contains 14 residues. V lost 4 bases and J 7 bases, leaving 12 bases between the germline ends. This CDR3 reads CASSRERGNSPLHF. The CDR3 DNA reads as TGCGCCAGCAGCCGAGAGAGGGGGAATTCACCCCTCCACTTT.

The chain carries TRBV5-4 and TRBJ2-5; 14 nucleotides agree with TRBD2. Germline values: CDR1 SGHNT, CDR2 YYREEE (reference sequence). This CDR3 is 17 amino acids long. V was pared by 1 base and J by 4 bases, with 6 bases of the junction left unmatched. CDR3 residues: CASSLRLGLAGAETQYF. The DNA of the CDR3 is TGTGCCAGCAGCTTGAGGTTGGGACTAGCGGGAGCAGAGACCCAGTACTTC.

The V gene is TRBV5-1, the J gene TRBJ2-2; D gene ambiguous. The CDR3 sequence is 14 residues long. Per germline, CDR1 SGHRS and CDR2 YFSETQ. Trimming cost V 5 bases and J 3 bases, with 11 bases left between them. CDR3 protein: CASSPSVDTGELFF. CDR3 coding DNA: TGCGCCAGCAGTCCCTCAGTTGACACCGGGGAGCTGTTTTTT.

This clone is labeled medium-sized. This chain connects TRBV29-1 to TRBJ2-5, with a possible D match to TRBD2 (5 bases). The ends were cut back, 1 base at V and 2 bases at J, with 8 bases in the middle. CDR3 length: 13 residues. Germline CDR1 SQVTM, CDR2 ANQGSEA. CDR3 coding DNA: TGCAGCGTTGAAGTTACTAGACAAGAGACCCAGTACTTC. Amino acid sequence: CSVEVTRQETQYF.

The table lists this clone with a count of one. The genes are TRBV9 and TRBJ1-3, with D maybe TRBD1 (6 bases). Trimming pared 0 bases from V and 3 bases from J, leaving 13 bases between. Germline loops: CDR1 SGDLS, CDR2 YYNGEE. This CDR3 region has 16 residues. CDR3 bases: TGTGCCAGCAGCGTAGGGCCAGGGGTCTTTGGAAACACCATATATTTT. Its protein product is CASSVGPGVFGNTIYF.

Comment on this clone: Other DNA sequences in the same sample also yield this CDR3. The chain employs TRBV7-3 and TRBJ2-3; 7 positions match TRBD2. Germline V CDR1 and CDR2: SGHTA, FQGTGA. With 2 bases clipped from V and 3 bases from J, the junction kept 2 bases outside the gene matches. The CDR3 runs to 14 residues. The CDR3 is CASSLSGGTDTQYF. CDR3 in DNA: TGTGCCAGCAGCTTATCCGGGGGGACAGATACGCAGTATTTT.

The chain combines TRBV4-1 with TRBJ2-7; 8 bases align to TRBD2. Germline values: CDR1 MGHRA, CDR2 YSYEKL. The CDR3 has 14 amino acids. V lost 7 bases to trimming and J lost 1 base; unmatched junction nucleotides: 6. CDR3 coding DNA: TGCGCCAGCAAACCGGGACTAGGGTCCTACGAGCAGTACTTC. Its protein product is CASKPGLGSYEQYF.

The rearrangement joins TRBV11-3 to TRBJ2-3; 11 positions match TRBD2. CDR1 is SGHNT, CDR2 YENEEA, per germline. The CDR3 totals 16 residues. J gave up 6 bases and V 5 bases, and 10 bases lay outside the gene matches. The CDR3 sequence: CASSLTTSGSWDTQYF. CDR3 nucleotide sequence: TGTGCCAGCAGCCTAACCACTAGCGGGAGTTGGGATACGCAGTATTTT.

The rearrangement joins TRBV6-6 to TRBJ2-7; 9 nucleotides align to TRBD2. Germline trimming cut 8 bases from V and 7 bases from J; bases unmatched to any gene: 9. Germline V gene lookup returns CDR1 MNHNY and CDR2 SVGAGI (reference sequence). This CDR3 contains 13 residues. The CDR3 DNA reads as TGTGCCAGCGAAACGAGCGGGGGGCTAGAGCAGTACTTC. Translation: CASETSGGLEQYF.

This rearrangement joins TRBV7-3 to TRBJ2-1, with 11 positions matching TRBD2. CDR1 and CDR2 from the germline V gene are SGHTA and FQGTGA. The CDR3 totals 17 residues. The V gene end was trimmed by 5 bases and the J gene end by 4 bases; junction bases not matched to a gene: 10. The CDR3 bases are TGTGCCAGCAGCCCACAACCGACTAGCGGGGCATACAATGAGCAGTTCTTC. It is translated as CASSPQPTSGAYNEQFF.

The chain carries TRBV4-1 and TRBJ2-3; D is perhaps TRBD2 (5 bases). CDR3 size: 17 residues. The germline V gene has CDR1 MGHRA and CDR2 YSYEKL. V was cut by 4 bases and J by 0 bases, with 17 bases left in between. CDR3 in amino acids: CASSLNPASPSTDTQYF. In DNA, the CDR3 is TGCGCCAGCAGCCTTAACCCGGCTAGCCCTAGCACAGATACGCAGTATTTT.

The chain employs TRBV4-3 and TRBJ2-3; D call uncertain. Trimming removed 1 base from V and 0 bases from J, with 11 bases in between. Germline V gives CDR1 LGHNA, CDR2 YSLEER. This CDR3 is built from 16 residues. CDR3 in amino acids: CASSQAETTSTDTQYF. The CDR3, as DNA: TGCGCCAGCAGCCAAGCAGAGACGACTAGCACAGATACGCAGTATTTT.

The J gene is TRBJ1-1, the V gene TRBV18; a possible D gene is TRBD1 (6 bases). Germline-derived CDR1 and CDR2 are KGHSH and LQKENI. The CDR3 length is 14 residues. The ends were cut back, 4 bases at V and 1 base at J, with 10 bases in the middle. This CDR3 is CASSQGGSNTEAFF. DNA for the CDR3: TGTGCCAGCTCACAAGGGGGATCGAACACTGAAGCTTTCTTT.